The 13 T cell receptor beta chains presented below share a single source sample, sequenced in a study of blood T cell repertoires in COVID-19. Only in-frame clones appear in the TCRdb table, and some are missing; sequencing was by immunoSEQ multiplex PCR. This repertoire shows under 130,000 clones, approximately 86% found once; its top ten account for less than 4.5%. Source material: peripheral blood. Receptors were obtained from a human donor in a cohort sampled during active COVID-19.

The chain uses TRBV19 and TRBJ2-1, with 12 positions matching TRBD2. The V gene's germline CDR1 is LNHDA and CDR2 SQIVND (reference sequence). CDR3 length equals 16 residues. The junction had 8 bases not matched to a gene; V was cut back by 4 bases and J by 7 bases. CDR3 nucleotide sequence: TGTGCCAGTAGTAGAGCTAGCGGGAGGGCCGGTAATGAGCAGTTCTTC. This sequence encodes CASSRASGRAGNEQFF.

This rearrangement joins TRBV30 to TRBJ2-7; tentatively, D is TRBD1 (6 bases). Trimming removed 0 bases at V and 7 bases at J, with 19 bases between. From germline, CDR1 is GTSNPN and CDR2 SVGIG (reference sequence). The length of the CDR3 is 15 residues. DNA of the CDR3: TGTGCCTGGAGTGTCCCCGGACAGAGATTTGATGAGCAGTACTTC. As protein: CAWSVPGQRFDEQYF.

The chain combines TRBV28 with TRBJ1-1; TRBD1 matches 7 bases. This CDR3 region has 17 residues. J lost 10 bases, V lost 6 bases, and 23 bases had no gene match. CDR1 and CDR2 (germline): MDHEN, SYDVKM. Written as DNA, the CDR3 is TGTGCCAGCAGGCCGGGAGGGAGGGACAGAAGCTTTGTTGGAGCTTTCTTT. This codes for CASRPGGRDRSFVGAFF.

The CDR3 DNA follows: TGCGCCAGCAGCCCTCGGGACATTTTGAACACTGAAGCTTTCTTT. Its protein product is CASSPRDILNTEAFF. The chain carries TRBV5-1 and TRBJ1-1, with D maybe TRBD1 (6 bases). This CDR3 is 15 amino acids long. Germline lookup yields CDR1 SGHRS and CDR2 YFSETQ. The V end was cut by 4 bases, the J end by 0 bases, with 13 bases between.

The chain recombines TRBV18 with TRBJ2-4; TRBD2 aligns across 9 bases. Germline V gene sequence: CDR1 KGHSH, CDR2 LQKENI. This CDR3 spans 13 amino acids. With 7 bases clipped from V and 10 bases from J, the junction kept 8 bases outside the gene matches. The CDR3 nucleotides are TGTGCCAGCTTAAGACTAGCGGAGTCGATTCAGTACTTC. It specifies CASLRLAESIQYF.

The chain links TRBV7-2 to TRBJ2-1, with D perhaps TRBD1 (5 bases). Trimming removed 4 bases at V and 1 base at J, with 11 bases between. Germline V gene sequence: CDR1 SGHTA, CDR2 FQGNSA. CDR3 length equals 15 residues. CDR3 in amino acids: CASSSPRQSYNEQFF. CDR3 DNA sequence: TGTGCCAGCAGCTCTCCGAGACAGTCCTACAATGAGCAGTTCTTC.

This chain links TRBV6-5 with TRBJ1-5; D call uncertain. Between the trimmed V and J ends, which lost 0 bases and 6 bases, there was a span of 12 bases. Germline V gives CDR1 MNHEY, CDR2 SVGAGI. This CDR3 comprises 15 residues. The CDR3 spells CASSYSKGGGQPQHF. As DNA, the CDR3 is TGTGCCAGCAGTTACTCGAAGGGAGGCGGTCAGCCCCAGCATTTT.

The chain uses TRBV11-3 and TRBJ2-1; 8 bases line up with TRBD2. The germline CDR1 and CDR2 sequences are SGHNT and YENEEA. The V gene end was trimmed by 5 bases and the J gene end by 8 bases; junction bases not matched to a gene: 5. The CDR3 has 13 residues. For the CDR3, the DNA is TGTGCCAGCAGCCCTGCGGGGGGCTATGAGCAGTTCTTC. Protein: CASSPAGGYEQFF.

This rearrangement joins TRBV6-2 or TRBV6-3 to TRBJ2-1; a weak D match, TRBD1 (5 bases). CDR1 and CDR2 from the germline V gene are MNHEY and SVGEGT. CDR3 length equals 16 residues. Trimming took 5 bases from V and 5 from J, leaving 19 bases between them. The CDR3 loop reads CASSATGFPPHNEQFF. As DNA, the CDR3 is TGTGCCAGCAGTGCCACAGGTTTCCCACCCCACAATGAGCAGTTCTTC.

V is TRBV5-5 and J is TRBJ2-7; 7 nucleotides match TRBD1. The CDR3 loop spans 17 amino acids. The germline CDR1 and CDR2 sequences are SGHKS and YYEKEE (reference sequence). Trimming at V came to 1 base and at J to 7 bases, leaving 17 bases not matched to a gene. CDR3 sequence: CASSLRAGGGHSGEQYF. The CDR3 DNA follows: TGTGCCAGCAGCTTGCGTGCAGGGGGTGGGCATTCGGGAGAGCAGTACTTC.

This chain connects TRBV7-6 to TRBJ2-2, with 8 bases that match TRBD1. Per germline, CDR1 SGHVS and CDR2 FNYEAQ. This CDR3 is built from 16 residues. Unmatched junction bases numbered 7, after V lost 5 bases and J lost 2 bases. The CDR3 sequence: CASSVAGTGNTGELFF. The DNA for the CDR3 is TGTGCCAGCAGCGTGGCCGGGACAGGCAACACCGGGGAGCTGTTTTTT.

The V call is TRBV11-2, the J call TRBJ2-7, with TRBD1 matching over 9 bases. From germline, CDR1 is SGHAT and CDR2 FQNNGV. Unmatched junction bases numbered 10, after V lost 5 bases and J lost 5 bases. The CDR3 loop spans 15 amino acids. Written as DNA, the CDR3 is TGTGCCAGCAGCCGCCTTGGGACAGGGCTTAACGAGCAGTACTTC. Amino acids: CASSRLGTGLNEQYF.

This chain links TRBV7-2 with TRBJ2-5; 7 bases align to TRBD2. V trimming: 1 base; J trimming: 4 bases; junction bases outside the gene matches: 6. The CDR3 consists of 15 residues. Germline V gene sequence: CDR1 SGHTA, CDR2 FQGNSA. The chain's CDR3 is CASSLVRGSGETQYF. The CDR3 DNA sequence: TGTGCCAGCAGCTTAGTTCGCGGGAGCGGAGAGACCCAGTACTTC.